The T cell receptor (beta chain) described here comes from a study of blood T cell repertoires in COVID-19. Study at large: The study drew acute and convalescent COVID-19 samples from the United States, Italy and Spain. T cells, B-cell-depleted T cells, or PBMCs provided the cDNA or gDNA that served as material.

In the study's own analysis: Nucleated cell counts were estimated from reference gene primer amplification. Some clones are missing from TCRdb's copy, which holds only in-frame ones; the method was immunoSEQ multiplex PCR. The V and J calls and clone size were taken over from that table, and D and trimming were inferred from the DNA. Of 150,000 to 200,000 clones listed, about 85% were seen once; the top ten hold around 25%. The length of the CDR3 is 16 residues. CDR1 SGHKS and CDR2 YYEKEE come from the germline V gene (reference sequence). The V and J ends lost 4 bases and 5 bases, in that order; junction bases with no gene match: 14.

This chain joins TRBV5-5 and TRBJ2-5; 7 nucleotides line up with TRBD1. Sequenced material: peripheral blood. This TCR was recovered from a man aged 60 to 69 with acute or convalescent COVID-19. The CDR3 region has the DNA TGTGCCAGCAGCCAGAACAGGGGAAGGGTAGTCGAGACCCAGTACTTC. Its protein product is CASSQNRGRVVETQYF.